The present entry profiles one T cell receptor beta chain with its context. The data belong to a study of cytomegalovirus exposure and HLA in healthy donors. Study details: Out of about 190 million T cells, an earlier analysis found some 110 million unique TCR beta sequences in total.

The primer mix had 60 Vbeta and 13 Jbeta primers. Libraries were prepared by immunoSEQ multiplex PCR; TCRdb keeps only in-frame clonotypes and omits some of them. The top ten clones hold around 2.1% of a sample with approximately 200,000 clones, 75% to 85% of them seen once. V was shortened by 7 bases and J by 7 bases, with 16 bases between the two germline ends. Germline CDR1 reads LNHDA; CDR2 reads SQIVND (reference sequence). The CDR3 consists of 13 residues. V gene TRBV19 combines with J gene TRBJ1-2; tentatively, D is TRBD1 (5 bases). The receptor was isolated from a woman aged 18-29 years in good health and CMV-seropositive. The sequenced sample consisted of PBMCs. The CDR3 DNA follows: TGTGCCAGTACCTCGACAGCCTGGGGTGGCTACACCTTC. Protein product: CASTSTAWGGYTF.